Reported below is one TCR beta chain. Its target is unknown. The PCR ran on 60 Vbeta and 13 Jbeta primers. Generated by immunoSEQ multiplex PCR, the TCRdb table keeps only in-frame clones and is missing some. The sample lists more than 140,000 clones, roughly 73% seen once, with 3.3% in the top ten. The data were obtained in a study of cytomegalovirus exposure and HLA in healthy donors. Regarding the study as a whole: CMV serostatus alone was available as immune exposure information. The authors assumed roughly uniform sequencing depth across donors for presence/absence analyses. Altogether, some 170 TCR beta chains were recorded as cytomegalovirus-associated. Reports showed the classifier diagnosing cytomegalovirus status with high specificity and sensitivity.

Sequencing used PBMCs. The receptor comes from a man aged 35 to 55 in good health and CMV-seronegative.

The CDR3 reads CASSLEREETQYF. In DNA, the CDR3 is TGTGCCAGCAGCTTAGAGCGCGAGGAGACCCAGTACTTC. The chain recombines TRBV11-2 with TRBJ2-5; the D is unclear. V lost 0 bases, J lost 5 bases, and 7 bases lay in between. Germline V CDR1 and CDR2: SGHAT, FQNNGV. The CDR3 contains 13 residues.